This T cell receptor beta chain was sequenced for a study of response to subunit inactivated influenza vaccine. The ends lost 0 bases at V and 0 bases at J; junction bases unmatched: 16. The CDR3 totals 21 residues. The germline V gene encodes CDR1 SGDLS and CDR2 YYNGEE. Via MiXCR, TCRdb re-called the RT-PCR reads, giving one row per CDR3 protein. Of 500,000 to 550,000 distinct CDR3 sequences listed, approximately 24% are singletons. This clonotype has only a few counts. The same data also went into a second study, on T cells expressing NK-cell markers. That publication notes: In generating TCR beta cDNA, 5'RACE template switching with UMIs was used.

This chain connects TRBV9 to TRBJ2-3, with TRBD2 identical over 10 bases. The clonotype comes from a man over 45 who received an inactivated influenza vaccine. Material: CD4+ T cells sorted from PBMCs, obtained 11 to 12 days after vaccination. The CDR3 loop is CASSVEGASGRAPLSTDTQYF. The DNA for the CDR3 is TGTGCCAGCAGCGTAGAGGGGGCTAGCGGGAGAGCACCCCTAAGCACAGATACGCAGTATTTT. The full variable domain, rest sourced from reference TRBV9 and TRBJ2-3, is DSGVTQTPKHLITATGQRVTLRCSPRSGDLSVYWYQQSLDQGLQFLIQYYNGEERAKGNILERFSAQQFPDLHSELNLSSLELGDSALYFCASSVEGASGRAPLSTDTQYFGPGTRLTVL.